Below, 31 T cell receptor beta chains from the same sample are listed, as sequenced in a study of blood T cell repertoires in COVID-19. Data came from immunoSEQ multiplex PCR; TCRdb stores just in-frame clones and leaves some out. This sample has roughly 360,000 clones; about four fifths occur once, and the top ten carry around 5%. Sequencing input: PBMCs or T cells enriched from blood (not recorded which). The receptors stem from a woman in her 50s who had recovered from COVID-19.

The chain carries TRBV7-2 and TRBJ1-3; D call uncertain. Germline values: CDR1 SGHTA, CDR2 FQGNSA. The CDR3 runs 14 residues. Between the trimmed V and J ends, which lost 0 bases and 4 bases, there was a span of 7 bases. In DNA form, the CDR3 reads TGTGCCAGCAGCTTAGCGCGCGGGGGAAACACCATATATTTT. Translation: CASSLARGGNTIYF.

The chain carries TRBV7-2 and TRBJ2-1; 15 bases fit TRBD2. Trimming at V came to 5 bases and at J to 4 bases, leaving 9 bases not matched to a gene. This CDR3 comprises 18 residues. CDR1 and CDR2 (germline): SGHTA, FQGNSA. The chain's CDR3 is CASSHPPGTSGGYNEQFF. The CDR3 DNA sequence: TGTGCCAGCAGCCACCCACCCGGGACTAGCGGGGGGTACAATGAGCAGTTCTTC.

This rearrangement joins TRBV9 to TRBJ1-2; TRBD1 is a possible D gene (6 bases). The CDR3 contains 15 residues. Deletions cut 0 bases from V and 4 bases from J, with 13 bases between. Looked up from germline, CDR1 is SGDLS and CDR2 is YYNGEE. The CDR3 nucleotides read TGTGCCAGCAGCGTAGGCTTCGACAGGATCTATGGCTACACCTTC. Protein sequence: CASSVGFDRIYGYTF.

CDR3 bases: TGTGCCAGCAGTCCACAGGGGCCTCCGGGGGCTGAAGCTTTCTTT. Translation: CASSPQGPPGAEAFF. J is TRBJ1-1 and V is TRBV7-9; 7 bases fit TRBD1. With V trimmed by 6 bases and J by 6 bases, 13 bases remained unmatched. The CDR3 covers 15 residues. Germline V lookup: CDR1 SEHNR, CDR2 FQNEAQ (reference sequence).

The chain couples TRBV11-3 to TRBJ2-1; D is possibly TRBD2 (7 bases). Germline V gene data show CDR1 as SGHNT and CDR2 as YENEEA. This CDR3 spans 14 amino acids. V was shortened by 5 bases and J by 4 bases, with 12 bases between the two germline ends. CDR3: CASSVGGGYNEQFF. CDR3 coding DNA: TGTGCCAGCAGCGTAGGGGGGGGATACAATGAGCAGTTCTTC.

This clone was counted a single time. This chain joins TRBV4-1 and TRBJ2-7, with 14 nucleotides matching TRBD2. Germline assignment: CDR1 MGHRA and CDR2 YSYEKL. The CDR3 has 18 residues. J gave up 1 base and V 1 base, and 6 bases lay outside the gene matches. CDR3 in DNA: TGCGCCAGCAGCCAAGGAAGCGGGACTAGCGGGAGATCCTACGAGCAGTACTTC. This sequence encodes CASSQGSGTSGRSYEQYF.

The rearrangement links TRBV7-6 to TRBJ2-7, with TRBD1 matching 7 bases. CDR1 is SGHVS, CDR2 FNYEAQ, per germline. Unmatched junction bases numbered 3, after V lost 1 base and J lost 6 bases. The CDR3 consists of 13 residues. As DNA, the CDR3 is TGTGCCAGCAGCTTAGGAGCAGGGGGCGAGCAGTACTTC. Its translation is CASSLGAGGEQYF.

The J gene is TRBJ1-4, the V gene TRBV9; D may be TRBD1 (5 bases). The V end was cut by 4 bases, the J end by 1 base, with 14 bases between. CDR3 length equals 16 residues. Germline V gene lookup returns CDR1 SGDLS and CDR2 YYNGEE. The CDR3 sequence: CASSPMGGRTNEKLFF. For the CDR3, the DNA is TGTGCCAGCAGCCCCATGGGGGGTAGAACTAATGAAAAACTGTTTTTT.

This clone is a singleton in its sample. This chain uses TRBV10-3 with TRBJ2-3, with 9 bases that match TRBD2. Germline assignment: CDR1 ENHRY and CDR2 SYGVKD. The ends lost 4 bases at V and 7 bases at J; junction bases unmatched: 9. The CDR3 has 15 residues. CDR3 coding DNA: TGTGCCATCAGTGGGGGCGGGAGGGCCTTTTATACGCAGTATTTT. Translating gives CAISGGGRAFYTQYF.

The CDR3: CASSYLGQGEGYTF. The CDR3 DNA sequence: TGTGCCAGCAGTTACCTGGGACAGGGAGAAGGCTACACCTTC. The chain is built from TRBV6-2 or TRBV6-3 and TRBJ1-2, with TRBD1 identical over 9 bases. V trimming: 2 bases; J trimming: 8 bases; junction bases outside the gene matches: 6. The CDR3 has 14 amino acids. The germline V gene encodes CDR1 MNHEY and CDR2 SVGEGT.

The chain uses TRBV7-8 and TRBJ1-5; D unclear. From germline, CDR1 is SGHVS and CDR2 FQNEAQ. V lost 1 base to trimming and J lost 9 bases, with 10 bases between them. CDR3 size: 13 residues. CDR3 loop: CASSLGSVAPQHF. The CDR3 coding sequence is TGTGCCAGCAGCTTAGGATCCGTGGCGCCCCAGCATTTT. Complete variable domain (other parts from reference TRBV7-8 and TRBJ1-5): GAGVSQSPRYKVAKRGQDVALRCDPISGHVSLFWYQQALGQGPEFLTYFQNEAQLDKSGLPSDRFFAERPEGSVSTLKIQRTQQEDSAVYLCASSLGSVAPQHFGDGTRLSIL.

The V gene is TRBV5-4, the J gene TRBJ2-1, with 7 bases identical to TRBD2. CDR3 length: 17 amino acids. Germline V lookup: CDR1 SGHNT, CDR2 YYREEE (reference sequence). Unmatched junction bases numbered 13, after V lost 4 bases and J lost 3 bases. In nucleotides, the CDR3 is TGTGCCAGCAGCCCCAGAGGGGCTAGCGGAGGCTACAATGAGCAGTTCTTC. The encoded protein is CASSPRGASGGYNEQFF.

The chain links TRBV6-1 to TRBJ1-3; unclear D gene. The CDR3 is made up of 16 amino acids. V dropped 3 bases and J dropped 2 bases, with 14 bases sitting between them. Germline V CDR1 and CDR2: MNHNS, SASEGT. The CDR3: CASSDQSSETGNTIYF. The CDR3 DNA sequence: TGTGCCAGCAGTGACCAAAGCAGCGAGACTGGAAACACCATATATTTT.

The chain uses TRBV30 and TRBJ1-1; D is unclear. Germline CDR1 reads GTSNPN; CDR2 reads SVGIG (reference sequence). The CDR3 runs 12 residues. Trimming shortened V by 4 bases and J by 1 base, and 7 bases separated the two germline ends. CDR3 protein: CAWTRQNTEAFF. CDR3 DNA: TGTGCCTGGACGCGGCAGAACACTGAAGCTTTCTTT.

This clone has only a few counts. As DNA, the CDR3 is TGTGCCAGCGTGGGGACAGGGAGAGACTATGGCTACACCTTC. Protein: CASVGTGRDYGYTF. The chain carries TRBV25-1 and TRBJ1-2; 9 bases align to TRBD1. After removal of 8 bases from V and 3 bases from J, the junction contained 7 bases not matched to a gene. CDR3 length: 14 amino acids. Germline CDR1 reads MGHDK; CDR2 reads SYGVNS.

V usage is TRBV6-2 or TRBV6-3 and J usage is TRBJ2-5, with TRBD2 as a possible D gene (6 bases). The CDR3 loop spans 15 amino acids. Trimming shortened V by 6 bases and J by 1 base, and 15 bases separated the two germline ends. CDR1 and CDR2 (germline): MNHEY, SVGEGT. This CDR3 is CASSLFGGFQETQYF. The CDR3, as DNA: TGTGCCAGCAGCCTCTTCGGAGGGTTCCAAGAGACCCAGTACTTC.

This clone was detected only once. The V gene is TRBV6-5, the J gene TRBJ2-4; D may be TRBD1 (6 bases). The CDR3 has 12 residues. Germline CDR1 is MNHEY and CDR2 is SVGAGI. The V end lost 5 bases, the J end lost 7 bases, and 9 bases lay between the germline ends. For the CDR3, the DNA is TGTGCCAGCAGTAACAGGGACAACATTCAGTACTTC. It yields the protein CASSNRDNIQYF.

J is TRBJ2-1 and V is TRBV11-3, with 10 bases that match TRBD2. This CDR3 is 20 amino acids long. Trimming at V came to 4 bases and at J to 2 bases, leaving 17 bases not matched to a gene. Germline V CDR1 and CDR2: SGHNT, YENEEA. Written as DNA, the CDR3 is TGTGCCAGCAGCTCCCCAGGGAGGGTAGCGGGGGGCCTAACCTACAATGAGCAGTTCTTC. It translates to CASSSPGRVAGGLTYNEQFF. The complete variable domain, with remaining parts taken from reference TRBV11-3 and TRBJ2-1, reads EAGVVQSPRYKIIEKKQPVAFWCNPISGHNTLYWYLQNLGQGPELLIRYENEEAVDDSQLPKDRFSAERLKGVDSTLKIQPAELGDSAVYLCASSSPGRVAGGLTYNEQFFGPGTRLTVL.

CDR3: CASSQEKTSGNTIYF. CDR3 DNA sequence: TGTGCCAGCAGCCAAGAGAAGACTTCTGGAAACACCATATATTTT. V and J are TRBV3-1 (or the pseudogene TRBV3-2) and TRBJ1-3, with D hard to call. Germline V gives CDR1 LGHDT, CDR2 YNNKEL (reference sequence). V shed 0 bases and J shed 1 base, with 7 bases lying between them. The CDR3 has 15 residues.

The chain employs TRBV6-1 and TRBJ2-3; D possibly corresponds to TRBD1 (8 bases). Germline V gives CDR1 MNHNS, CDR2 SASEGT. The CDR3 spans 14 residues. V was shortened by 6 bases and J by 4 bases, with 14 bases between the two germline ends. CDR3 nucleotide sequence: TGTGCCAGCAGGGACACAGGGGGGGCAGATACGCAGTATTTT. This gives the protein CASRDTGGADTQYF.

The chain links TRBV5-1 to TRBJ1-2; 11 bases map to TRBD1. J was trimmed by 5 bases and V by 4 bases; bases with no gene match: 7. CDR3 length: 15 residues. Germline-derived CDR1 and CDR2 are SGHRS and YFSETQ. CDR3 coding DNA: TGCGCCAGCAGCCCGGGGACAGGGGGTTTATATGGCTACACCTTC. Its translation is CASSPGTGGLYGYTF.

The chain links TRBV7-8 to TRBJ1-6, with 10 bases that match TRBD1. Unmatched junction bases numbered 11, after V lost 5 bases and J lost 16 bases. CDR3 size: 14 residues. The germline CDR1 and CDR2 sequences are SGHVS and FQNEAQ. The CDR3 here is CASSPNRDRGTLHF. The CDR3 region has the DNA TGTGCCAGCAGCCCCAACCGGGACAGGGGTACTCTCCACTTT.

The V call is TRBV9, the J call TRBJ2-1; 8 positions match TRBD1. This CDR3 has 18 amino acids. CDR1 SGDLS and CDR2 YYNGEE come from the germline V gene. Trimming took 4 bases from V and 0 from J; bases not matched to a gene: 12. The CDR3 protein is CASSRSGTGVSSYNEQFF. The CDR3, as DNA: TGTGCCAGCAGCCGTAGTGGGACAGGCGTTAGCTCCTACAATGAGCAGTTCTTC.

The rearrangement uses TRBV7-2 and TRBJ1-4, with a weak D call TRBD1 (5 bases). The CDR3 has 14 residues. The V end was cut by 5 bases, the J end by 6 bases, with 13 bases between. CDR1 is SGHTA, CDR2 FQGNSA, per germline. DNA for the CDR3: TGTGCCAGCAGCACCCAGGGAGGGTATGAAAAACTGTTTTTT. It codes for CASSTQGGYEKLFF.

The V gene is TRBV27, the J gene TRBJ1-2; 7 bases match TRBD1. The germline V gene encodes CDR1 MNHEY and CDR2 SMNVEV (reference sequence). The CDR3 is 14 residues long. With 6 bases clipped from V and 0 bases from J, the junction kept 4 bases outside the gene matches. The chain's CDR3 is CASRGTESNYGYTF. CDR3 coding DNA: TGTGCCAGCAGAGGGACAGAATCTAACTATGGCTACACCTTC.

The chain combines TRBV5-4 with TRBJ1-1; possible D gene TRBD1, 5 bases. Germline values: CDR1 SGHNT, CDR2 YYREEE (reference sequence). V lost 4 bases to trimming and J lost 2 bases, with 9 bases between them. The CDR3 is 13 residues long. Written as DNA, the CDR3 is TGTGCCAGCAGCCGGGGGGTCAACACTGAAGCTTTCTTT. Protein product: CASSRGVNTEAFF.

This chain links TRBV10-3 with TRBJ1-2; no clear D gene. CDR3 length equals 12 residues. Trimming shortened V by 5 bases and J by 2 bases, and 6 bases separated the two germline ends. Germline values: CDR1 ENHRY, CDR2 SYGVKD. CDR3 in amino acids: CAISQTNYGYTF. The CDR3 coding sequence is TGTGCCATCAGTCAGACAAACTATGGCTACACCTTC.

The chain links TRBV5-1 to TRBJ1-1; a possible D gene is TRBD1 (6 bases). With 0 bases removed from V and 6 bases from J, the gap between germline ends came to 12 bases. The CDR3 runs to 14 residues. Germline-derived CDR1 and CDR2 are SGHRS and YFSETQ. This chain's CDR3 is CASSLGLQGAEAFF. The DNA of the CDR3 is TGCGCCAGCAGCTTGGGGTTACAGGGCGCTGAAGCTTTCTTT.

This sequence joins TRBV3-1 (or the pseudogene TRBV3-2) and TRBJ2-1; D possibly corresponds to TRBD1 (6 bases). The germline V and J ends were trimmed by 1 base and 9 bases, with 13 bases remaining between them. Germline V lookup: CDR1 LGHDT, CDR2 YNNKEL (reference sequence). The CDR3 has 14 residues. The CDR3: CASSQGFGTLEQFF. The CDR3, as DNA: TGTGCCAGCAGCCAAGGCTTCGGGACACTTGAGCAGTTCTTC.

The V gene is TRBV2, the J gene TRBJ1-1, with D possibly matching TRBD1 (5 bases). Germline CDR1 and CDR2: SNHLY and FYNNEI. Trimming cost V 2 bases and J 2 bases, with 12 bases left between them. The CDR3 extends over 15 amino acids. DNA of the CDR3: TGTGCCAGCAGTGAACAGGGAGGGGTAAACACTGAAGCTTTCTTT. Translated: CASSEQGGVNTEAFF.

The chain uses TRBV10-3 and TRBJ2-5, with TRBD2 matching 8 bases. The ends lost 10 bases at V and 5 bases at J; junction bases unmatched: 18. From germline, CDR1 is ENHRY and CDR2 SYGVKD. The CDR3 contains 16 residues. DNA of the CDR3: TGTGCCACTTCGTCCGGGGGGGAGGGGATTAGGGAGACCCAGTACTTC. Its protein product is CATSSGGEGIRETQYF.